These 9 T cell receptor beta chains originate from one sample sequenced in a study of shared clonotypes between healthy human individuals. Method: immunoSEQ multiplex PCR; TCRdb's copy keeps in-frame clones and lacks some. The sample includes roughly 2 million clones, approximately 94% of them seen just once. Sequencing was carried out using naive CD4+ T cells sorted from blood. The subset: CD45RA+ positively selected. These receptors came from a man between 18 and 35 years old in good health.

This clone showed up just once. The chain has TRBV6-1 and TRBJ1-2, with D possibly matching TRBD1 (6 bases). This CDR3 is built from 14 residues. Germline V CDR1 and CDR2: MNHNS, SASEGT. V was cut by 7 bases and J by 3 bases, with 15 bases left in between. CDR3 nucleotides: TGTGCCAGCACCTTGACAGGTTTAGACTATGGCTACACCTTC. Its protein is CASTLTGLDYGYTF.

This chain links TRBV7-2 with TRBJ2-2; tentative D call: TRBD1 (5 bases). Germline V gene lookup returns CDR1 SGHTA and CDR2 FQGNSA. CDR3 length: 16 residues. V lost 5 bases to trimming and J lost 3 bases, with 16 bases between them. DNA for the CDR3: TGTGCCAGCAGCCCCAGACTGGTAGGGGACACCGGGGAGCTGTTTTTT. Amino acid sequence: CASSPRLVGDTGELFF.

The chain joins TRBV18 to TRBJ2-7; no clear D gene. CDR1 KGHSH and CDR2 LQKENI come from the germline V gene. The CDR3 spans 14 residues. Trimming stripped 2 bases from V and 2 bases from J, with 10 bases between. CDR3 sequence: CASSPGNRAYEQYF. For the CDR3, the DNA is TGTGCCAGCTCACCAGGAAACCGAGCCTACGAGCAGTACTTC.

CDR3 nucleotide sequence: TGTGCCAGCAGCTTAGTTTGGGGGAGGGCCAAAAACATTCAGTACTTC. Translating gives CASSLVWGRAKNIQYF. This rearrangement joins TRBV11-2 to TRBJ2-4, with D perhaps TRBD2 (6 bases). Germline V gene data show CDR1 as SGHAT and CDR2 as FQNNGV. Trimming pared 1 base from V and 1 base from J, leaving 11 bases between. This CDR3 has 16 residues. Together with reference TRBV11-2 and TRBJ2-4, the CDR3 gives the full variable domain: EAGVAQSPRYKIIEKRQSVAFWCNPISGHATLYWYQQILGQGPKLLIQFQNNGVVDDSQLPKDRFSAERLKGVDSTLKIQPAKLEDSAVYLCASSLVWGRAKNIQYFGAGTRLSVL.

The chain carries TRBV30 and TRBJ2-7; D remains unclear. Trimming left V 6 bases short and J 3 bases short, with 12 bases between. Germline lookup yields CDR1 GTSNPN and CDR2 SVGIG (reference sequence). There are 12 residues in the CDR3. CDR3 in amino acids: CACDGPLYEQYF. DNA for the CDR3: TGTGCCTGTGATGGTCCCCTCTACGAGCAGTACTTC.

This rearrangement joins TRBV5-4 to TRBJ1-2; D possibly corresponds to TRBD1 (6 bases). Germline lookup yields CDR1 SGHNT and CDR2 YYREEE (reference sequence). Trimming removed 4 bases at V and 2 bases at J, with 18 bases between. The CDR3 consists of 16 residues. The CDR3 region has the DNA TGTGCCAGCAGCCCCGGGGGGGGGCGGGTCAACTATGGCTACACCTTC. It specifies CASSPGGGRVNYGYTF.

This chain connects TRBV6-5 to TRBJ2-1; perhaps D is TRBD1 or TRBD2 (5 bases each). Per germline, CDR1 MNHEY and CDR2 SVGAGI. This CDR3 region has 14 residues. V lost 7 bases to trimming and J lost 3 bases, with 13 bases between them. The CDR3 DNA reads as TGTGCCAGCAAGGGGTATGGGGGCTACAATGAGCAGTTCTTC. This codes for CASKGYGGYNEQFF.

A remark on this clone: An end of the junction differs from the germline gene, which may be a read error. The chain couples TRBV7-2 to TRBJ2-7; D perhaps matches TRBD2 (5 bases). The CDR3 covers 13 residues. Germline V gene lookup returns CDR1 SGHTA and CDR2 FQGNSA. CDR3 loop: CASSIARTQAQYF. The DNA of the CDR3 is TGTGCCAGCAGCATAGCGCGAACCCAGGCTCAGTACTTC.

The chain links TRBV5-1 to TRBJ2-7; weak D call: TRBD1 (5 bases). Germline V gene data show CDR1 as SGHRS and CDR2 as YFSETQ. This CDR3 has 13 residues. Deletions cut 4 bases from V and 3 bases from J, with 11 bases between. In nucleotides, the CDR3 is TGCGCCAGCAGCCCCCTTCAGGGCTACGAGCAGTACTTC. Protein: CASSPLQGYEQYF.